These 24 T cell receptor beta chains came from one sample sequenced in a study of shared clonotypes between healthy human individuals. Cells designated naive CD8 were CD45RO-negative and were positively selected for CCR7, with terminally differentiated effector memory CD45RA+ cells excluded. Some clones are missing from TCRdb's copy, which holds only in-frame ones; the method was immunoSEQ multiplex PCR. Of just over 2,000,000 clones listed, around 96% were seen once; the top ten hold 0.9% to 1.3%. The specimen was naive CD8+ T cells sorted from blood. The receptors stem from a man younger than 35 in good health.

In DNA form, the CDR3 reads TGTGCCAGCAGCTCGGACGCTGGGACGGGGAACACCGGGGAGCTGTTTTTT. It translates to CASSSDAGTGNTGELFF. The chain carries TRBV7-9 and TRBJ2-2; either TRBD1 or TRBD2 may supply D (5 bases each). Germline CDR1 reads SEHNR; CDR2 reads FQNEAQ (reference sequence). The V and J ends lost 4 bases and 1 base respectively, with 16 bases between them. This CDR3 has 17 residues.

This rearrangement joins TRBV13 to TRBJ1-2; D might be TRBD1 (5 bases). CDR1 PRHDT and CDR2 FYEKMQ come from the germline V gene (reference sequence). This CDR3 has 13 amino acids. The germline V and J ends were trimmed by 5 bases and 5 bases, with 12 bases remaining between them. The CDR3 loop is CASSRQNSYGYTF. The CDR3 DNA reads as TGTGCCAGCAGCCGACAGAATTCTTATGGCTACACCTTC. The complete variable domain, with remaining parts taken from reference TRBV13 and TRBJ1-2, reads AAGVIQSPRHLIKEKRETATLKCYPIPRHDTVYWYQQGPGQDPQFLISFYEKMQSDKGSIPDRFSAQQFSDYHSELNMSSLELGDSALYFCASSRQNSYGYTFGSGTRLTVV.

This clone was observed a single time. CDR3 DNA sequence: TGCAGCGTTGAGAAGGGCGTTGAGGGAGCTTTCTTT. Translated: CSVEKGVEGAFF. V is TRBV29-1 and J is TRBJ1-1; D gene ambiguous. The germline CDR1 and CDR2 sequences are SQVTM and ANQGSEA. The V gene lost 3 bases and the J gene lost 10 bases, with 15 bases spanning the gap. The CDR3 has 12 amino acids.

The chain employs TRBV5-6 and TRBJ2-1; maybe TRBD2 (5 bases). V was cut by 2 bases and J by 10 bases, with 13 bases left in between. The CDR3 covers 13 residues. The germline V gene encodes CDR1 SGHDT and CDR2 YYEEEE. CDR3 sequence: CASSLPSSKEQFF. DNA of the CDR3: TGTGCCAGCAGCTTACCTAGCTCTAAGGAGCAGTTCTTC.

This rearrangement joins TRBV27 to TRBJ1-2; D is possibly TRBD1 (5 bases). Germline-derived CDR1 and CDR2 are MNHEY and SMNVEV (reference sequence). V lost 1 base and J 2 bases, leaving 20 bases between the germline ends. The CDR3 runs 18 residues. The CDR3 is CASSLYGSVGALNYGYTF. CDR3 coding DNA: TGTGCCAGCAGTTTATATGGGAGCGTAGGGGCGCTCAACTATGGCTACACCTTC.

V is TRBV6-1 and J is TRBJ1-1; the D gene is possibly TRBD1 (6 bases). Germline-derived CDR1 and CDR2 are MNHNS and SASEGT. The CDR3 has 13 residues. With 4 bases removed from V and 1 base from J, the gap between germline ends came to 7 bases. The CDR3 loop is CASSVDRNTEAFF. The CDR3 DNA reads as TGTGCCAGCAGTGTGGACAGGAACACTGAAGCTTTCTTT.

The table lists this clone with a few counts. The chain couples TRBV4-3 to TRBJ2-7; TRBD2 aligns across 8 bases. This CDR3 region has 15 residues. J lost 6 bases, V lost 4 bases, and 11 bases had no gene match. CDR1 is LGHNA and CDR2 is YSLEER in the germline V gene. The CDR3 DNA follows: TGCGCCAGCAGCCGCATCCTAGCGGGCGTGGGCGAGCAGTACTTC. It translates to CASSRILAGVGEQYF.

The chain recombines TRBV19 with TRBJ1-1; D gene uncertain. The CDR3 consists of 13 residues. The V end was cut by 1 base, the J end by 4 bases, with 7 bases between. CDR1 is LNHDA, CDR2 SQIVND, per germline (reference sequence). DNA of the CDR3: TGTGCCAGTAGTATAGGGCGGATCACTGAAGCTTTCTTT. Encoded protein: CASSIGRITEAFF.

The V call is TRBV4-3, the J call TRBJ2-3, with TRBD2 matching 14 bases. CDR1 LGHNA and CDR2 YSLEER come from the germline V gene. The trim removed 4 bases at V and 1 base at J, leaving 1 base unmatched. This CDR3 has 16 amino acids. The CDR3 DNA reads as TGCGCCAGCAGCCCGGGACTAGCGGGAGGCACAGATACGCAGTATTTT. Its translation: CASSPGLAGGTDTQYF.

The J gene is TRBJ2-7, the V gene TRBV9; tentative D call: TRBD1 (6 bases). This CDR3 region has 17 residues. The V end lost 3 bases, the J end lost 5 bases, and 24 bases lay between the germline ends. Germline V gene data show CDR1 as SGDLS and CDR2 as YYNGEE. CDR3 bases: TGTGCCAGCAGCGCCGGAAGGGAGCGGACAGATGACAACGAGCAGTACTTC. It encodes CASSAGRERTDDNEQYF.

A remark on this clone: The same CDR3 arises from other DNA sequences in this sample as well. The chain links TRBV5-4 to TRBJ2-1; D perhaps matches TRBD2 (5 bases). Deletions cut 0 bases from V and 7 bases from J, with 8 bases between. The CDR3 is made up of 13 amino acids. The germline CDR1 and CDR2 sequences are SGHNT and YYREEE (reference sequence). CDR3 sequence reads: CASSLVEGNEQFF. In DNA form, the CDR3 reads TGTGCCAGCAGCTTGGTTGAGGGAAATGAGCAGTTCTTC.

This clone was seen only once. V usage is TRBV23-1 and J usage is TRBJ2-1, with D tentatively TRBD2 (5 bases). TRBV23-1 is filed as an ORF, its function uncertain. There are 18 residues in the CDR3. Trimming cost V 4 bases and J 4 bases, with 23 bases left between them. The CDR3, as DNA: TGCGCCAGCAGTCGCCACGGGGTAAATGGTAGCTTTTACAATGAGCAGTTCTTC. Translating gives CASSRHGVNGSFYNEQFF.

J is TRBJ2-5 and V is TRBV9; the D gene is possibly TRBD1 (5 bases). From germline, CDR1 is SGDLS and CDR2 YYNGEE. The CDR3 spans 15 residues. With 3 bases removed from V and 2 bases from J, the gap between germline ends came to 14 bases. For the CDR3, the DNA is TGTGCCAGCAGCGAGGGGATGGGGCAGCAAGAGACCCAGTACTTC. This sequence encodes CASSEGMGQQETQYF.

CDR3 sequence reads: CASRESVYSNQPQHF. Written as DNA, the CDR3 is TGTGCCAGTAGAGAATCAGTCTATAGCAATCAGCCCCAGCATTTT. This chain connects TRBV19 to TRBJ1-5, with D unresolved. CDR1 and CDR2 (germline): LNHDA, SQIVND (reference sequence). With 6 bases removed from V and 0 bases from J, the gap between germline ends came to 12 bases. The CDR3 spans 15 residues.

The CDR3, as DNA: TGTGCCAGCAGTTACTCGCCTGGGGGAAACATTCAGTACTTC. Translating gives CASSYSPGGNIQYF. V and J are TRBV6-5 and TRBJ2-4; D may match TRBD1 or TRBD2 (5 bases each). Germline loops: CDR1 MNHEY, CDR2 SVGAGI. V gave up 0 bases and J gave up 6 bases, with 9 bases separating them. The CDR3 contains 14 residues.

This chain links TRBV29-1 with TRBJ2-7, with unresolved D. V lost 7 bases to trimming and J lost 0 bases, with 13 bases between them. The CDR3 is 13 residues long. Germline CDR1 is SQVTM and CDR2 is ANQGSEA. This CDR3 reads CSARAPSSYEQYF. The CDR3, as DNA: TGCAGCGCCAGAGCCCCTAGCTCCTACGAGCAGTACTTC.

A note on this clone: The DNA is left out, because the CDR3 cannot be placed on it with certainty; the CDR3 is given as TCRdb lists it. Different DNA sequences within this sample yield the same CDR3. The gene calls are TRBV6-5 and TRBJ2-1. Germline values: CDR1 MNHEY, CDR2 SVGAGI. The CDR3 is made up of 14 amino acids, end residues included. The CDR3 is CASSYFGPYNEQFF.

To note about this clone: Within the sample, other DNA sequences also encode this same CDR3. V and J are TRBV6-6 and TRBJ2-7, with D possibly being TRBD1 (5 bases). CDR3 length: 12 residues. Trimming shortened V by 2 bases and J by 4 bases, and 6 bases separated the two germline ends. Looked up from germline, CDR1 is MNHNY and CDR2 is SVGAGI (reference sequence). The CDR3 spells CASSYRGYEQYF. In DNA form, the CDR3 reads TGTGCCAGCAGTTACAGGGGATACGAGCAGTACTTC.

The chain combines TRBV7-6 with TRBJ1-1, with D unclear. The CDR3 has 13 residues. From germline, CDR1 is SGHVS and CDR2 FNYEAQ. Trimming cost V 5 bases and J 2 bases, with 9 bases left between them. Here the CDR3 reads CASSSSVNTEAFF. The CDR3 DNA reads TGTGCCAGCAGCAGCAGTGTTAACACTGAAGCTTTCTTT. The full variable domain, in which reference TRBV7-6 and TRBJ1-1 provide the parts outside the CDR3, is GAGVSQSPRYKVTKRGQDVALRCDPISGHVSLYWYRQALGQGPEFLTYFNYEAQQDKSGLPNDRFSAERPEGSISTLTIQRTEQRDSAMYRCASSSSVNTEAFFGQGTRLTVV.

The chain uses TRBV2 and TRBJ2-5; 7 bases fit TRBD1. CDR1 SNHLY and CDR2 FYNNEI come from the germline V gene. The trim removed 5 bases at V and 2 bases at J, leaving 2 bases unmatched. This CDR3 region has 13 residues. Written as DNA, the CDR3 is TGTGCCAGCAGTACAGGGGTTCAAGAGACCCAGTACTTC. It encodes CASSTGVQETQYF.

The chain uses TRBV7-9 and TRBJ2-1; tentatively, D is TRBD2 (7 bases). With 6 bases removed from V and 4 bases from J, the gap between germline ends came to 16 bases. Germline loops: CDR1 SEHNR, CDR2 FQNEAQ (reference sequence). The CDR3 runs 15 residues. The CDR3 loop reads CASRITGGTYNEQFF. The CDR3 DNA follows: TGTGCCAGCAGGATTACGGGGGGCACGTACAATGAGCAGTTCTTC.

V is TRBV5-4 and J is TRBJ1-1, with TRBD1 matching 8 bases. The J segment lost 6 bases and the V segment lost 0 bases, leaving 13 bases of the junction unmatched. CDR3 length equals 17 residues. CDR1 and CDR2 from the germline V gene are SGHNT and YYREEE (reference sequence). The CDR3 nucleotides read TGTGCCAGCAGCTTGGGCGATGGGACAGGTCGCGAGCCTGAAGCTTTCTTT. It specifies CASSLGDGTGREPEAFF.

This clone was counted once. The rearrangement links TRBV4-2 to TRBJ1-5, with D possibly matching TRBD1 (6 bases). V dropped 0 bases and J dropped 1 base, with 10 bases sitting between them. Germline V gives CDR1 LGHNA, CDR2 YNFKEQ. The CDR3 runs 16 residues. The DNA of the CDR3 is TGTGCCAGCAGCCAAGATGGGCAGGGGAGCAATCAGCCCCAGCATTTT. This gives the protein CASSQDGQGSNQPQHF.

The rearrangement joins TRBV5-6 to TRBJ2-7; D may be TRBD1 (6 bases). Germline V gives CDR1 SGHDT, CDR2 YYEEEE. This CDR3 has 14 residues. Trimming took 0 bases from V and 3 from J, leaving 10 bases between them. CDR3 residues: CASSLGGLVYEQYF. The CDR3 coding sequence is TGTGCCAGCAGCTTGGGGGGGCTTGTCTACGAGCAGTACTTC. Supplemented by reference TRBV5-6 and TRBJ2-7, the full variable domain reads DAGVTQSPTHLIKTRGQQVTLRCSPKSGHDTVSWYQQALGQGPQFIFQYYEEEERQRGNFPDRFSGHQFPNYSSELNVNALLLGDSALYLCASSLGGLVYEQYFGPGTRLTVT.